This TCR beta chain stems from a study of cytomegalovirus exposure and HLA in healthy donors. Study-level points and caveats: Other equally common chains were less clonally expanded than HLA-associated TCR beta chains, a later analysis showed. Several of the most significant clusters appeared linked to common viral pathogens, based on a later analysis.

Germline V gene data show CDR1 as MNHNY and CDR2 as SVGAGI (reference sequence). Trimming left V 10 bases short and J 6 bases short, with 15 bases between. This CDR3 region has 13 residues. A note on this clone: Its specificity is unknown. Other nucleotide sequences in the sample specify the same CDR3.

Vbeta (60) and Jbeta (13) primers were used in the PCR. Here immunoSEQ multiplex PCR was the method, and the copy in TCRdb shows in-frame clones only, minus some. Found here are more than 95,000 clones, around three quarters of them singletons; the top ten hold around 4%. Sequencing was performed on PBMCs. This clonotype originated in a man in his forties in good health and CMV-seronegative. The chain recombines TRBV6-6 with TRBJ2-2, with unresolved D. CDR3 amino acids: CATSSVRPGELFF. CDR3 DNA sequence: TGTGCCACATCTAGTGTCCGACCCGGGGAGCTGTTTTTT.